This passage covers 2 T cell receptor beta chains from one sample sequenced in a study of T cell repertoires in cytomegalovirus infection. TCRdb itself ran the reads through MiXCR, one entry per CDR3 protein. The sample lists approximately 500,000 distinct CDR3 sequences; 15% to 20% were seen once. Sequenced material: CD8+ T cells from PBMCs. The receptors stem from a human donor in good health (CMV status not recorded). Some clones in this sample may be carry-over from other donors' samples.

The chain uses TRBV9 and TRBJ1-1, with TRBD1 matching 7 bases. Germline V gene lookup returns CDR1 SGDLS and CDR2 YYNGEE. This CDR3 has 15 amino acids. J lost 4 bases, V lost 4 bases, and 10 bases had no gene match. CDR3 amino acids: CASSLFTGDGTEAFF. The CDR3 DNA follows: TGTGCCAGCAGCCTTTTCACAGGGGATGGCACTGAAGCTTTCTTT.

This clonotype was seen a single time. One base away lies a much larger clone, so this may be a sequencing read error. The chain employs TRBV6-8 and TRBJ1-1; no reliable D call. CDR3 length equals 13 residues. Germline assignment: CDR1 MNHGY and CDR2 SAAAGT. The CDR3 region is CASSYANSPEDFF. CDR3 bases: TGTGCCAGCAGTTACGCAAACAGTCCTGAAGATTTCTTT.